Following are 23 T cell receptor beta chains from one sample sequenced in a study of blood T cell repertoires in COVID-19. This table comes from immunoSEQ multiplex PCR, and its TCRdb copy is limited to in-frame clones, with some not included. Of about 33,000 clones listed, roughly 87% were seen once; the top ten hold 20%. The sample comprised peripheral blood. These receptors originate from a man aged 60 to 75 with acute or convalescent COVID-19.

This clone appeared once. This chain joins TRBV19 and TRBJ2-1; 10 bases agree with TRBD2. From germline, CDR1 is LNHDA and CDR2 SQIVND (reference sequence). There are 15 residues in the CDR3. The V segment lost 3 bases and the J segment 4 bases; nucleotides outside the gene matches: 3. CDR3 loop: CASSIPAGGYNEQFF. The CDR3 bases are TGTGCCAGTAGTATCCCAGCGGGAGGGTACAATGAGCAGTTCTTC.

This chain links TRBV6-2 or TRBV6-3 with TRBJ1-6; 8 bases line up with TRBD1. V was clipped by 2 bases and J by 9 bases; unmatched bases: 12. This CDR3 spans 17 amino acids. CDR1 and CDR2 from the germline V gene are MNHEY and SVGEGT. The CDR3 protein is CASSYAAGGVVFSPLHF. The CDR3 DNA is TGTGCCAGCAGTTACGCGGCAGGGGGCGTCGTTTTTTCACCCCTCCACTTT.

In DNA, the CDR3 is TGCGCCAGCAGCTTGGACAGGCCTAATGAAAAACTGTTTTTT. It yields the protein CASSLDRPNEKLFF. The chain carries TRBV5-1 and TRBJ1-4; maybe TRBD1 (5 bases). Trimming pared 0 bases from V and 3 bases from J, leaving 6 bases between. Germline CDR1 and CDR2: SGHRS and YFSETQ. This CDR3 has 14 residues.

The chain combines TRBV12-3 or TRBV12-4 with TRBJ1-5, with D uncertain. V lost 3 bases, J lost 4 bases, and 7 bases lay in between. The CDR3 has 13 residues. This CDR3 reads CASSFSENQPQHF. CDR3 nucleotides: TGTGCCAGCAGTTTTAGTGAAAATCAGCCCCAGCATTTT.

The chain uses TRBV28 and TRBJ1-5; D may be TRBD1 (6 bases). This CDR3 spans 13 amino acids. Germline CDR1 MDHEN, CDR2 SYDVKM. V was trimmed by 10 bases and J by 2 bases, leaving 12 bases between them. The CDR3 reads CAILGAGNQPQHF. DNA of the CDR3: TGTGCCATACTGGGGGCAGGCAATCAGCCCCAGCATTTT.

The chain links TRBV7-2 to TRBJ1-1; the D is unclear. The CDR3 runs to 13 residues. V was shortened by 2 bases and J by 4 bases, with 8 bases between the two germline ends. Germline loops: CDR1 SGHTA, CDR2 FQGNSA. CDR3 loop: CASSLRRGTEAFF. The CDR3 DNA reads as TGTGCCAGCAGCTTAAGGCGGGGCACTGAAGCTTTCTTT.

The chain links TRBV6-5 to TRBJ1-2; D possibly corresponds to TRBD1 (5 bases). Germline assignment: CDR1 MNHEY and CDR2 SVGAGI. Trimming removed 7 bases from V and 6 bases from J, with 12 bases in between. The CDR3 covers 12 residues. The CDR3 is CASMGGLDGYTF. DNA of the CDR3: TGTGCCAGCATGGGGGGATTGGATGGCTACACCTTC.

CDR3 bases: TGTGCCAGCAGCTTCACCGTACAGATGAACACTGAAGCTTTCTTT. It translates to CASSFTVQMNTEAFF. This sequence joins TRBV7-8 and TRBJ1-1; D remains ambiguous. CDR1 SGHVS and CDR2 FQNEAQ come from the germline V gene. There are 15 residues in the CDR3. With 3 bases removed from V and 0 bases from J, the gap between germline ends came to 11 bases.

The V call is TRBV30, the J call TRBJ2-1; possibly TRBD2 for D (6 bases). CDR3 length: 12 residues. Trimming pared 2 bases from V and 8 bases from J, leaving 10 bases between. Germline CDR1 is GTSNPN and CDR2 is SVGIG (reference sequence). CDR3 protein: CAWSLRGDEQFF. The DNA of the CDR3 is TGTGCCTGGAGTCTGCGGGGAGATGAGCAGTTCTTC.

This chain joins TRBV7-2 and TRBJ2-2; 9 nucleotides agree with TRBD2. CDR1 and CDR2 (germline): SGHTA, FQGNSA. The CDR3 consists of 17 residues. Trimming at V came to 5 bases and at J to 1 base, leaving 8 bases not matched to a gene. The CDR3 here is CASSPDQLAGNTGELFF. The CDR3 DNA reads as TGTGCCAGCAGCCCCGACCAACTAGCGGGGAACACCGGGGAGCTGTTTTTT. The full variable domain, completed using reference TRBV7-2 and TRBJ2-2, is GAGVSQSPSNKVTEKGKDVELRCDPISGHTALYWYRQSLGQGLEFLIYFQGNSAPDKSGLPSDRFSAERTGGSVSTLTIQRTQQEDSAVYLCASSPDQLAGNTGELFFGEGSRLTVL.

This chain connects TRBV29-1 to TRBJ2-7; 9 bases are shared with TRBD2. The CDR3 runs to 11 residues. The V gene end was trimmed by 7 bases and the J gene end by 6 bases; junction bases not matched to a gene: 4. Germline V gene lookup returns CDR1 SQVTM and CDR2 ANQGSEA. CDR3 residues: CSAGTSSEQYV. The CDR3 DNA is TGCAGCGCTGGGACTAGCTCCGAGCAGTACGTC.

This chain joins TRBV19 and TRBJ1-2, with D possibly matching TRBD1 (5 bases). Germline V gives CDR1 LNHDA, CDR2 SQIVND (reference sequence). The CDR3 contains 13 residues. V dropped 4 bases and J dropped 2 bases, with 8 bases sitting between them. The CDR3 coding sequence is TGTGCCAGTAGTAGCGACAGAAACTATGGCTACACCTTC. This translates into CASSSDRNYGYTF.

The chain uses TRBV12-5 and TRBJ1-5, with TRBD1 matching 9 bases. V gave up 6 bases and J gave up 4 bases; unmatched junction bases: 4. This CDR3 spans 14 amino acids. CDR1 is LGHNT and CDR2 is FRNRAP in the germline V gene. For the CDR3, the DNA is TGTGCTAGTGGCAAGGACAGGGGAAATCAGCCCCAGCATTTT. This codes for CASGKDRGNQPQHF.

This clone was found a few times. The J gene is TRBJ2-1, the V gene TRBV5-1, with 11 bases aligning to TRBD1. The CDR3 length is 17 residues. V was clipped by 2 bases and J by 7 bases; unmatched bases: 11. Germline CDR1 and CDR2: SGHRS and YFSETQ. DNA for the CDR3: TGCGCCAGCAGCTTACCGGGACAGGGGGTGCAGGGAAATGAGCAGTTCTTC. Its protein product is CASSLPGQGVQGNEQFF.

This clone was found once. The chain recombines TRBV6-5 with TRBJ2-6, with D perhaps TRBD2 (6 bases). The V end lost 4 bases, the J end lost 1 base, and 8 bases lay between the germline ends. In germline, CDR1 is MNHEY, CDR2 SVGAGI. The CDR3 is 15 amino acids. CDR3 bases: TGTGCCAGCAGTTCCCGGGGGTCTGGGGCCAACGTCCTGACTTTC. Encoded protein: CASSSRGSGANVLTF.

This clone is a singleton in its sample. The chain couples TRBV3-1 (or the pseudogene TRBV3-2) to TRBJ1-1, with D hard to call. Germline assignment: CDR1 LGHDT and CDR2 YNNKEL (reference sequence). The V end was cut by 4 bases, the J end by 0 bases, with 9 bases between. The CDR3 sequence is 14 residues long. CDR3: CASSPGGLNTEAFF. CDR3 DNA: TGTGCCAGCAGCCCAGGAGGCTTGAACACTGAAGCTTTCTTT.

The rearrangement uses TRBV21-1 and TRBJ2-1; the listed D gene, TRBD2, was not tested against the DNA. TRBV21-1 is deemed a pseudogene. CDR3 length: 11 residues. This chain's CDR3 is CASSKWREQFF. The DNA of the CDR3 is TGTGCCAGCAGCAAATGGAGGGAGCAGTTCTTC.

The chain employs TRBV15 and TRBJ2-3, with TRBD1 as a possible D gene (5 bases). Trimming left V 3 bases short and J 0 bases short, with 13 bases between. The CDR3 runs 16 residues. Germline-derived CDR1 and CDR2 are LNHNV and YYDKDF (reference sequence). The CDR3: CATSSRVRGSTDTQYF. The CDR3 DNA reads TGTGCCACCAGCAGTAGGGTAAGGGGTAGCACAGATACGCAGTATTTT.

J is TRBJ2-3 and V is TRBV5-1; possibly TRBD2 for D (6 bases). Germline CDR1 SGHRS, CDR2 YFSETQ. Trimming stripped 2 bases from V and 3 bases from J, with 7 bases between. There are 13 residues in the CDR3. CDR3 coding DNA: TGCGCCAGCAGCTTAGGGAGGACAGATACGCAGTATTTT. Translation gives CASSLGRTDTQYF.

This clone was counted once. This chain joins TRBV28 and TRBJ2-3; the D is unclear. CDR1 and CDR2 (germline): MDHEN, SYDVKM. Trimming left V 1 base short and J 1 base short, with 6 bases between. The CDR3 totals 14 residues. The CDR3 region is CASSLLVGTDTQYF. CDR3 coding DNA: TGTGCCAGCAGTTTATTAGTGGGCACAGATACGCAGTATTTT.

The V and J genes are TRBV10-3 and TRBJ2-1, with 14 bases lining up with TRBD2. Germline CDR1 and CDR2: ENHRY and SYGVKD. This CDR3 has 16 amino acids. The V gene end was trimmed by 8 bases and the J gene end by 7 bases; junction bases not matched to a gene: 10. The CDR3 coding sequence is TGTGCCATCGGGACTCCGACTAGCGGGAGGGGGAATGAGCAGTTCTTC. Protein product: CAIGTPTSGRGNEQFF.

V is TRBV5-1 and J is TRBJ2-5, with no clear D. Trimming took 0 bases from V and 1 from J, leaving 7 bases between them. The V gene's germline CDR1 is SGHRS and CDR2 YFSETQ. This CDR3 is 14 amino acids long. DNA of the CDR3: TGCGCCAGCAGCTTGGGAGATTTCCAAGAGACCCAGTACTTC. The encoded protein is CASSLGDFQETQYF.

The chain employs TRBV7-6 and TRBJ2-2; TRBD2 matches at 11 bases. The junction had 2 bases not matched to a gene; V was cut back by 5 bases and J by 3 bases. The CDR3 extends over 15 amino acids. Germline CDR1 SGHVS, CDR2 FNYEAQ. The DNA of the CDR3 is TGTGCCAGCAGCCGGACTAGCGGGTACACCGGGGAGCTGTTTTTT. It yields the protein CASSRTSGYTGELFF.